This TCR beta chain was identified during a study of T cells of healthy individuals (dated by TCRdb to 2016 to 2018). Libraries were made using 5' RACE. For sequencing, an Illumina MiSeq was employed. Starting from the raw public reads, TCRdb applied fastp trimming at Q25, assembled clones with MiXCR and retained in-frame beta chains. Rows are combined by CDR3 protein, so each entry shows the most common genes and DNA. The sample contains fewer than 70,000 distinct CDR3 sequences, roughly 15% of them found a single time. Roughly 16% of the sample rests with the top ten. Note on this clonotype: No antigen is known for it. No per-base quality is available; no much larger clone lies one base away.

This TCR derives from a human donor in good health.

The nucleotide sequence is given as TGCGCCAGCACCCGGTCCTTGGGGGAGACTGAAGCTTTCTTT. Protein translation: CASTRSLGETEAFF. Recombination linked TRBV5-1 to TRBJ1-1, with a weak D call of TRBD1 (5 bases match). The germline ends are 17 bases apart after V is trimmed by 6 bases and J by 5 bases. Measured from the cysteine to the phenylalanine, the CDR3 is 14 residues long. Here the CDR3 DNA is all that survives: 42 bases in frame from base 1. The germline V gene yields SGHRS for CDR1 and YFSETQ for CDR2. Reference TRBV5-1 and TRBJ1-1 proteins supply the regions before and after the CDR3; the full variable domain is: KAGVTQTPRYLIKTRGQQVTLSCSPISGHRSVSWYQQTPGQGLQFLFEYFSETQRNKGNFPGRFSGRQFSNSRSEMNVSTLELGDSALYLCASTRSLGETEAFFGQGTRLTVV.